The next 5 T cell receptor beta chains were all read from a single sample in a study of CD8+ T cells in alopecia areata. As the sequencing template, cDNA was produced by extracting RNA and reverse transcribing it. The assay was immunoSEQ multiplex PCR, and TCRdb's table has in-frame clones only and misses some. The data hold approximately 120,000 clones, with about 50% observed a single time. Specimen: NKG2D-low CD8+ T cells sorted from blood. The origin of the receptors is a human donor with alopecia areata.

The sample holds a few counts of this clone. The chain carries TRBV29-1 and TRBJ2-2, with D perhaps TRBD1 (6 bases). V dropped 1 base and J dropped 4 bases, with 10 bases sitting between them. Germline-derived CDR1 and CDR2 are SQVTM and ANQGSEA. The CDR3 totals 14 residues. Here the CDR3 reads CSVEVDSPTGELFF. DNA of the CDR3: TGCAGCGTTGAAGTGGACAGCCCCACCGGGGAGCTGTTTTTT.

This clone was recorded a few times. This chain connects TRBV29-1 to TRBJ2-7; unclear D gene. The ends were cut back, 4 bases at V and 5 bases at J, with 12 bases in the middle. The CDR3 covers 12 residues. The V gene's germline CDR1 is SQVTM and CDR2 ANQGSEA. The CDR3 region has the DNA TGCAGCGTTGTGGGTTTGGGCCACGAGCAGTACTTC. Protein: CSVVGLGHEQYF.

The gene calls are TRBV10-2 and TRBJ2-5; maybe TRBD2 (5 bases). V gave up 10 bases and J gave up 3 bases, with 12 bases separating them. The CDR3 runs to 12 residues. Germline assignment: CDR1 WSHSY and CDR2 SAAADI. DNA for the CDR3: TGCGCCACCGCGGGCTGGGAAGAGACCCAGTACTTC. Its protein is CATAGWEETQYF.

CDR3 coding DNA: TGTGCCTGGAGTGGGACTACCATCAACAATGAGCAGTTCTTC. Its translation is CAWSGTTINNEQFF. The chain couples TRBV30 to TRBJ2-1; possibly TRBD2 for D (6 bases). V shed 1 base and J shed 5 bases, with 12 bases lying between them. CDR1 and CDR2 from the germline V gene are GTSNPN and SVGIG (reference sequence). The CDR3 covers 14 residues. Using reference TRBV30 and TRBJ2-1 for the parts outside the CDR3, the full variable domain is SQTIHQWPATLVQPVGSPLSLECTVEGTSNPNLYWYRQAAGRGLQLLFYSVGIGQISSEVPQNLSASRPQDRQFILSSKKLLLSDSGFYLCAWSGTTINNEQFFGPGTRLTVL.

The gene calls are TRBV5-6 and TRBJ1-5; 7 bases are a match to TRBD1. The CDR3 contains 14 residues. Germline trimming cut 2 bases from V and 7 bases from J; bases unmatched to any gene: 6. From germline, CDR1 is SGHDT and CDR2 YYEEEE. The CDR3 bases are TGTGCCAGCAGCTTATCAGGGGGGGTACAGCCCCAGCATTTT. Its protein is CASSLSGGVQPQHF. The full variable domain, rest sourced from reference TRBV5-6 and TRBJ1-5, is DAGVTQSPTHLIKTRGQQVTLRCSPKSGHDTVSWYQQALGQGPQFIFQYYEEEERQRGNFPDRFSGHQFPNYSSELNVNALLLGDSALYLCASSLSGGVQPQHFGDGTRLSIL.